A selection of T cell receptor beta chains follows, all from one sample in a study of cytomegalovirus exposure and HLA in healthy donors. Some clones are missing from TCRdb's copy, which holds only in-frame ones; the method was immunoSEQ multiplex PCR. The sample carries about 110,000 clones, 88% recorded once. The source material was PBMCs. These receptors were taken from a woman in her 30s in good health and CMV-seropositive. Both conserved end residues are part of each CDR3. Fields, in order: D gene, clone size, V gene, J gene, CDR3 DNA, CDR3 protein. D genes are given only for firm matches. Rows give clone size only sometimes, using once, few, many, or a class for an expanded clone.

D: -
size: -
V: TRBV4-1
J: TRBJ2-1
DNA: TGCGCCAGCAGCCAAGAGTTTGGGAGGATCTCCTACAATGAGCAGTTCTTC
CDR3: CASSQEFGRISYNEQFF

D: -
size: -
V: TRBV7-3
J: TRBJ1-5
DNA: TGTGCCATCTTTCGACTGTCAATTAGCAATCAGCCCCAGCATTTT
CDR3: CAIFRLSISNQPQHF

D: -
size: -
V: TRBV7-9
J: TRBJ2-7
DNA: TGTGCCAGCAGCTTAGTCGGGTGGTACGAGCAGTACTTC
CDR3: CASSLVGWYEQYF

D: -
size: -
V: TRBV5-4
J: TRBJ2-7
DNA: TGTGCCAGCAGCAAGACGACAGGCTACGAGCAGTACTTC
CDR3: CASSKTTGYEQYF

D: TRBD1
size: -
V: TRBV2
J: TRBJ2-2
DNA: TGTGCCAGCAGTTGGACAGGATTCACCGGGGAGCTGTTTTTT
CDR3: CASSWTGFTGELFF

D: TRBD2
size: -
V: TRBV18
J: TRBJ2-1
DNA: TGTGCCAGCTCGTCACTAGCGGGAGAGAATAATGAGCAGTTCTTC
CDR3: CASSSLAGENNEQFF

D: -
size: -
V: TRBV2
J: TRBJ2-6
DNA: TGTGCCAGCAGTGACCCTTTACAGGGAGCTGGGGCCAACGTCCTGACTTTC
CDR3: CASSDPLQGAGANVLTF

D: -
size: -
V: TRBV4-3
J: TRBJ1-2
DNA: TGCGCCAGCAGCCAAGATAACGGGGGCTACACCTTC
CDR3: CASSQDNGGYTF

D: TRBD2
size: -
V: TRBV5-6
J: TRBJ2-7
DNA: TGTGCCAGCAGCTTTCTGAGCGGGATAGGTGGGGAGCAGTACTTC
CDR3: CASSFLSGIGGEQYF

D: -
size: -
V: TRBV4-3
J: TRBJ2-1
DNA: TGCGCCAGCAGCCCGATAACCTTAGCTGGGAGAAATGAGCAGTTCTTC
CDR3: CASSPITLAGRNEQFF

D: -
size: -
V: TRBV2
J: TRBJ2-5
DNA: TGTGCCAGCAGTGCCGGGGAACAAGAGACCCAGTACTTC
CDR3: CASSAGEQETQYF

D: TRBD2
size: -
V: TRBV5-1
J: TRBJ2-1
DNA: TGCGCCAGCAGCTTGGTGGCTAGCGGGAGGGGTGACAATGAGCAGTTCTTC
CDR3: CASSLVASGRGDNEQFF

D: -
size: -
V: TRBV7-3
J: TRBJ2-5
DNA: TGTGCCAGCAGCTTAAGACGGGGAGAGACCCAGTACTTC
CDR3: CASSLRRGETQYF

D: -
size: -
V: TRBV5-6
J: TRBJ1-2
DNA: TGTGCCAGCAGCCCCCCGGTAGCTAACTATGGCTACACCTTC
CDR3: CASSPPVANYGYTF

D: TRBD2
size: -
V: TRBV7-2
J: TRBJ2-7
DNA: TGTGCCAGCAGCGAAGAGAGGCTAGCGGGGCACTACGAGCAGTACTTC
CDR3: CASSEERLAGHYEQYF

D: TRBD2
size: -
V: TRBV11-2
J: TRBJ2-1
DNA: TGTGCCAGCAGCGAAAACCCGGGACTAGCTGGAAATGAGCAGTTCTTC
CDR3: CASSENPGLAGNEQFF

D: -
size: once
V: TRBV30
J: TRBJ2-3
DNA: TGTGCCTGTCCTCGCCACGGGGTAGCGGCAGGAGATACGCAGTATTTT
CDR3: CACPRHGVAAGDTQYF

D: TRBD1
size: -
V: TRBV2
J: TRBJ1-2
DNA: TGTGCCAGCAGCCCGACAGGGGCTAACTATGGCTACACCTTC
CDR3: CASSPTGANYGYTF

D: -
size: -
V: TRBV6-6
J: TRBJ1-4
DNA: TGTGCCAGCAGACTCTACGAAAAACTGTTTTTT
CDR3: CASRLYEKLFF

D: -
size: -
V: TRBV5-6
J: TRBJ2-5
DNA: TGTGCCAGCACGCGGGGTCCAGAGACCCAGTACTTC
CDR3: CASTRGPETQYF

D: TRBD1
size: few
V: TRBV28
J: TRBJ1-2
DNA: TGTGCCAGCAGTTCGCCGGGACAGGGAGATGGCTACACCTTC
CDR3: CASSSPGQGDGYTF

D: -
size: -
V: TRBV7-6
J: TRBJ2-3
DNA: TGTGCCAGCAGCTTAGTAGCGGATACGCAGTATTTT
CDR3: CASSLVADTQYF

D: -
size: -
V: TRBV19
J: TRBJ2-7
DNA: TGTGCCAGTAGCGGCAGCGGAAGCTCCTACGAGCAGTACTTC
CDR3: CASSGSGSSYEQYF

D: TRBD1
size: -
V: TRBV23-1
J: TRBJ2-7
DNA: TGCGCCAGCAGTCGGCACACTCACAGGGGTAGCTCCTACGAGCAGTACTTC
CDR3: CASSRHTHRGSSYEQYF

D: TRBD1
size: -
V: TRBV5-1
J: TRBJ2-2
DNA: TGCGCCAGCAGCCCGATGGGAGGGGACAGGGCAAACACCGGGGAGCTGTTTTTT
CDR3: CASSPMGGDRANTGELFF

D: -
size: -
V: TRBV28
J: TRBJ2-1
DNA: TGTGCCAGCAAATTCCGGCGCGGGAAGGGGGGGGATGAGCAGTTCTTC
CDR3: CASKFRRGKGGDEQFF

D: -
size: -
V: TRBV11-2
J: TRBJ2-3
DNA: TGTGCCAGCAGCTTAGCGGGGGGCACAGATACGCAGTATTTT
CDR3: CASSLAGGTDTQYF

D: -
size: -
V: TRBV2
J: TRBJ2-1
DNA: TGTGCCAGCATAGGGACCCCTAGCGACAGTCCCAATGAGCAGTTCTTC
CDR3: CASIGTPSDSPNEQFF

D: -
size: once
V: TRBV28
J: TRBJ2-4
DNA: TGTGCCAGCCACGGACATCTATTCCCGAACATTCAGTACTTC
CDR3: CASHGHLFPNIQYF

D: -
size: -
V: TRBV28
J: TRBJ1-2
DNA: TGTGCCAGCAGCCGACCTATCATGACAGGAGTCTATGGCTACACCTTC
CDR3: CASSRPIMTGVYGYTF

D: -
size: -
V: TRBV5-1
J: TRBJ1-4
DNA: TGCGCCAGCAGCCCGCGGGCCTCGAGTGCAACTAATGAAAAACTGTTTTTT
CDR3: CASSPRASSATNEKLFF

D: -
size: -
V: TRBV7-2
J: TRBJ1-5
DNA: TGTGCCAGCAGCTTATCAGGCGGGAATAGCAATCAGCCCCAGCATTTT
CDR3: CASSLSGGNSNQPQHF